This TCR beta chain was profiled in a study of OX40 agonist ivuxolimab in advanced cancers. Trimming shortened V by 6 bases and J by 2 bases, and 17 bases separated the two germline ends. This CDR3 spans 15 amino acids. CDR1 ENHRY and CDR2 SYGVKD come from the germline V gene. The assay was immunoSEQ multiplex PCR, and TCRdb's table has in-frame clones only and misses some. Of over 150,000 clones listed, approximately 94% are singletons. The chain joins TRBV10-3 to TRBJ2-7; D gene uncertain. This sample comprised CD4+ or CD8+ T cells sorted from blood, obtained in a trial of the OX40 agonist ivuxolimab. This receptor was taken from an adult with an advanced solid tumor such as melanoma, head and neck, liver or kidney cancer. CDR3 sequence reads: CAIRAEQTRTYEQYF. CDR3 coding DNA: TGTGCCATCAGGGCAGAACAGACGAGAACCTACGAGCAGTACTTC.